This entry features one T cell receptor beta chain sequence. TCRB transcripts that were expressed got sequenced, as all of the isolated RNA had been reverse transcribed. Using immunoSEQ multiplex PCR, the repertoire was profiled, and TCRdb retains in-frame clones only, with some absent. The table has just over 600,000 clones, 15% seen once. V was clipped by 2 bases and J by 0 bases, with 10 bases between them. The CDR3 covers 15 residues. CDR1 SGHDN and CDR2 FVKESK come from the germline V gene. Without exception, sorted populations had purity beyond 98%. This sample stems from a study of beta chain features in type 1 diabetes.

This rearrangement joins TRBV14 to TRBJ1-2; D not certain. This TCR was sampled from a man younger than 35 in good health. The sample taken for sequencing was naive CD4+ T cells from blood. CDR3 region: CASSQQLIANYGYTF. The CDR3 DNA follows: TGTGCCAGCAGCCAACAGCTAATAGCTAACTATGGCTACACCTTC.